This T cell receptor beta chain was sequenced for a study of lymphopenia after photon versus proton radiotherapy. Study conclusions and caveats: After the lymphocyte nadir, photon-treated repertoires showed oligoclonal expansion, especially of CD8+ Temra cells.

This clone was detected only once. The antigen is unknown. This table comes from immunoSEQ multiplex PCR, and its TCRdb copy is limited to in-frame clones, with some not included. Of 55,000 to 85,000 clones in the sample, around 92% are singletons; the top ten hold 2.2%. V dropped 0 bases and J dropped 11 bases, with 11 bases sitting between them. The CDR3 runs to 13 residues. The germline CDR1 and CDR2 sequences are LGHNA and YSLEER. V and J are TRBV4-3 and TRBJ2-1; D might be TRBD2 (6 bases). This clonotype was sampled from a woman in her thirties or forties with cholangiocarcinoma. Sequencing used peripheral blood, obtained from a patient treated with photon-based radiotherapy. The CDR3 DNA follows: TGCGCCAGCAGCCAAGAGCACGGGACTCAGCAGTTCTTC. Its protein is CASSQEHGTQQFF.